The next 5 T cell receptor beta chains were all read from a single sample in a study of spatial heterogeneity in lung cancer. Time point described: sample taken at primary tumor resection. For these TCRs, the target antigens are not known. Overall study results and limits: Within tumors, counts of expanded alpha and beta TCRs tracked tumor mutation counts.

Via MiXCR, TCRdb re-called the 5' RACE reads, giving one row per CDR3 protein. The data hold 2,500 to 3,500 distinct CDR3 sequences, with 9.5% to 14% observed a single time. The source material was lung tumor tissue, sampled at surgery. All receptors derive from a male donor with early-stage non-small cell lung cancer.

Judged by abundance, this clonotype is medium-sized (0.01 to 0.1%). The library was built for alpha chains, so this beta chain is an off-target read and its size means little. CDR3 DNA: TGCGCCAGCAGCTCTGGACAGGGGAGTGCTAATGAAAAACTGTTTTTT. As protein: CASSSGQGSANEKLFF. The V call is TRBV5-1, the J call TRBJ1-4; 9 positions match TRBD1. The CDR3 is 16 amino acids. Germline assignment: CDR1 SGHRS and CDR2 YFSETQ. Trimming took 3 bases from V and 3 from J; bases not matched to a gene: 6.

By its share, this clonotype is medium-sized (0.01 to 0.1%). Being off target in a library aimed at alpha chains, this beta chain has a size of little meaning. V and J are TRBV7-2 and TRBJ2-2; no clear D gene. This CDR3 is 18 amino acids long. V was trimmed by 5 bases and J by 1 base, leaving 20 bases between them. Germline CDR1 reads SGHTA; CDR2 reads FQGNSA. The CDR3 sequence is CASSHTLLATRNTGELFF. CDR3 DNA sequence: TGTGCCAGCAGCCATACACTTCTGGCGACAAGGAACACCGGGGAGCTGTTTTTT.

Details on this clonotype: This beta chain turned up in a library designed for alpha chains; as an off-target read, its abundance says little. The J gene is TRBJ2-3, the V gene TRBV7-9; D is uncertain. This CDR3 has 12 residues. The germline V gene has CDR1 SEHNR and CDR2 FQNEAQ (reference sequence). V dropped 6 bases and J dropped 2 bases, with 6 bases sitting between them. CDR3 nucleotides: TGTGCCAGCAGTTCCTTCACAGATACGCAGTATTTT. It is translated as CASSSFTDTQYF.

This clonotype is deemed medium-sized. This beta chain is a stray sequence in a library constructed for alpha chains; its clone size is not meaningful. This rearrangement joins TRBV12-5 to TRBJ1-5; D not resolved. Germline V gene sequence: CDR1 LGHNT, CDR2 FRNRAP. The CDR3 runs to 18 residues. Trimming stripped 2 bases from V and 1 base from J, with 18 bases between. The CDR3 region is CASGLPHLLTPSNQPQHF. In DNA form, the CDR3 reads TGTGCTAGTGGTTTGCCTCACCTCTTGACACCCAGCAATCAGCCCCAGCATTTT.

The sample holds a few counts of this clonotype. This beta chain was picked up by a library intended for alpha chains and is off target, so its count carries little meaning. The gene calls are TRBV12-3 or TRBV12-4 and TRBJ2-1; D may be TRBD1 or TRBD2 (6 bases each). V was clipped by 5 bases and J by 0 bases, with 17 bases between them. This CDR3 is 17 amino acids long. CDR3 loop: CASSVVGGEISYNEQFF. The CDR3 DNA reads TGTGCCAGCAGTGTAGTGGGGGGCGAAATCTCCTACAATGAGCAGTTCTTC.